The 26 T cell receptor beta chains in this list originate from one sample, sequenced in a study of regulatory T cells in long-lasting Graves disease. Building the TCR beta libraries relied on iRepertoire HTBI primers, and CDR3 regions underwent Arm-PCR. TCRdb re-analysed the multiplex PCR reads in MiXCR, keeping a single row per CDR3 protein. Counted here are about 540,000 distinct CDR3 sequences, roughly 12% occurring once; the ten biggest clones make up approximately 9.3%. Regarding time point: newly diagnosed GD, antithyroid drugs for less than 3 months. The TCR library was made from RNA that had been extracted from PBMCs in TRIzol. These same data were also listed under a study on T cells in Graves' hyperthyroidism and ophthalmopathy.

Sequenced material: peripheral blood mononuclear cells (PBMCs), taken at new diagnosis, from a patient treated with antithyroid drugs. These TCRs come from a man aged 25-45 years with Graves disease.

This rearrangement joins TRBV11-1 to TRBJ2-4; 8 bases align to TRBD1. The CDR3 sequence is 15 residues long. Germline loops: CDR1 SGHAT, CDR2 FQDESV (reference sequence). Germline trimming cut 5 bases from V and 6 bases from J; bases unmatched to any gene: 9. This CDR3 reads CASSPTQGVGNIQYF. The DNA of the CDR3 is TGTGCCAGCAGCCCGACACAGGGGGTCGGAAACATTCAGTACTTC.

J is TRBJ2-3 and V is TRBV14; 7 nucleotides line up with TRBD2. This CDR3 contains 13 residues. CDR1 and CDR2 (germline): SGHDN, FVKESK. Germline trimming cut 8 bases from V and 3 bases from J; bases unmatched to any gene: 5. The CDR3 nucleotides read TGTGCCAGCGGGGAGCGGGAAACAGATACGCAGTATTTT. Translating gives CASGERETDTQYF. The full variable domain, rest sourced from reference TRBV14 and TRBJ2-3, is EAGVTQFPSHSVIEKGQTVTLRCDPISGHDNLYWYRRVMGKEIKFLLHFVKESKQDESGMPNNRFLAERTGGTYSTLKVQPAELEDSGVYFCASGERETDTQYFGPGTRLTVL.

The chain joins TRBV18 to TRBJ2-7, with TRBD1 identical over 9 bases. V lost 0 bases to trimming and J lost 4 bases; unmatched junction nucleotides: 4. Germline V lookup: CDR1 KGHSH, CDR2 LQKENI. This CDR3 has 15 amino acids. The CDR3 here is CASSPPGQGPYEQYF. For the CDR3, the DNA is TGTGCCAGCTCACCACCGGGACAGGGACCTTACGAGCAGTACTTC. Looking up the rest from reference TRBV18 and TRBJ2-7 gives the full variable domain: NAGVMQNPRHLVRRRGQEARLRCSPMKGHSHVYWYRQLPEEGLKFMVYLQKENIIDESGMPKERFSAEFPKEGPSILRIQQVVRGDSAAYFCASSPPGQGPYEQYFGPGTRLTVT.

Details on this clonotype: This clone may be a read error of a much larger clone one base away. V is TRBV18 and J is TRBJ2-1; D perhaps matches TRBD2 (5 bases). The CDR3 sequence is 12 residues long. Trimming took off 4 bases at V and 12 bases at J, with 13 bases between the two ends. Germline CDR1 and CDR2: KGHSH and LQKENI. The DNA for the CDR3 is TGTGCCAGCTCACAGACCAATCGGGGGCAGTTCTTC. Translated, it gives CASSQTNRGQFF. The complete variable domain, with remaining parts taken from reference TRBV18 and TRBJ2-1, reads NAGVMQNPRHLVRRRGQEARLRCSPMKGHSHVYWYRQLPEEGLKFMVYLQKENIIDESGMPKERFSAEFPKEGPSILRIQQVVRGDSAAYFCASSQTNRGQFFGPGTRLTVL.

The table lists this clonotype with many counts. The chain couples TRBV6-7 to TRBJ2-7; no clear D gene. TRBV6-7 is marked as an open reading frame, function uncertain. This CDR3 has 14 residues. V was clipped by 3 bases and J by 5 bases, with 14 bases between them. CDR3 residues: CASSYVKGLDEQYF. Written as DNA, the CDR3 is TGTGCCAGCAGTTATGTAAAGGGCCTCGACGAGCAGTACTTC.

This clonotype showed up many times. The V gene is TRBV10-3, the J gene TRBJ1-4, with D perhaps matching TRBD1 (6 bases). The germline CDR1 and CDR2 sequences are ENHRY and SYGVKD. The length of the CDR3 is 15 residues. V shed 3 bases and J shed 4 bases, with 12 bases lying between them. The CDR3 region has the DNA TGTGCCATCAGTGATCGGGGGGCGGGTAATGAAAAACTGTTTTTT. It specifies CAISDRGAGNEKLFF.

This clonotype showed up many times. As DNA, the CDR3 is TGTGCCAGCAGTCCTAGGATGACAAGCTACAATGAGCAGTTCTTC. It encodes CASSPRMTSYNEQFF. The V call is TRBV6-2 or TRBV6-3, the J call TRBJ2-1; no clear D. Germline assignment: CDR1 MNHEY and CDR2 SVGEGT. CDR3 length: 15 residues. Trimming shortened V by 5 bases and J by 3 bases, and 14 bases separated the two germline ends.

At least ten counts were recorded for this clonotype. The rearrangement links TRBV15 to TRBJ2-7, with 10 bases aligning to TRBD2. Trimming at V came to 0 bases and at J to 7 bases, leaving 6 bases not matched to a gene. CDR1 and CDR2 (germline): LNHNV, YYDKDF (reference sequence). The CDR3 consists of 15 residues. The CDR3 spells CATSRDQASGREQYF. CDR3 DNA: TGTGCCACCAGCAGAGATCAGGCTAGCGGGAGAGAGCAGTACTTC. The whole variable domain, remainder taken from reference TRBV15 and TRBJ2-7, is DAMVIQNPRYQVTQFGKPVTLSCSQTLNHNVMYWYQQKSSQAPKLLFHYYDKDFNNEADTPDNFQSRRPNTSFCFLDIRSPGLGDTAMYLCATSRDQASGREQYFGPGTRLTVT.

This clonotype has at least ten counts. This sequence joins TRBV7-2 and TRBJ2-2, with 11 nucleotides matching TRBD1. CDR3 size: 17 residues. The germline CDR1 and CDR2 sequences are SGHTA and FQGNSA. V shed 1 base and J 5 bases; nucleotides not matched to a gene: 6. CDR3: CASSLGVGTGGTGELFF. CDR3 coding DNA: TGTGCCAGCAGCTTAGGTGTGGGGACAGGGGGAACCGGGGAGCTGTTTTTT.

The table lists this clonotype with a few counts. The chain carries TRBV6-2 or TRBV6-3 and TRBJ2-1; TRBD2 agrees at 8 bases. Trimming cost V 5 bases and J 0 bases; bases outside gene matches: 21. The CDR3 loop spans 21 amino acids. Germline lookup yields CDR1 MNHEY and CDR2 SVGEGT. The CDR3 DNA sequence: TGTGCCAGCAGTGCCCGGTCCGCGGGTAGCGGGAAGGGGAGCTCCTACAATGAGCAGTTCTTC. Protein product: CASSARSAGSGKGSSYNEQFF.

Many counts were recorded for this clonotype. This chain links TRBV2 with TRBJ1-1, with TRBD1 matching over 7 bases. The CDR3 is 13 amino acids. Looked up from germline, CDR1 is SNHLY and CDR2 is FYNNEI. V lost 10 bases, J lost 7 bases, and 12 bases stayed unmatched. The CDR3 reads CATTLRGGYEAFF. Here the CDR3 DNA reads TGTGCCACCACACTCAGGGGGGGCTATGAAGCTTTCTTT.

The genes are TRBV3-1 and TRBJ2-1; 8 positions match TRBD2. With V trimmed by 3 bases and J by 16 bases, 5 bases remained unmatched. Germline V CDR1 and CDR2: LGHDT, YNNKEL (reference sequence). This CDR3 is built from 11 residues. CDR3 amino acids: CASSHGLAYFF. The CDR3 DNA reads as TGTGCCAGCAGCCACGGACTAGCCTACTTCTTC.

The rearrangement joins TRBV10-3 to TRBJ1-2; 8 nucleotides line up with TRBD1. This CDR3 has 12 residues. Germline lookup yields CDR1 ENHRY and CDR2 SYGVKD. V was pared by 7 bases and J by 6 bases, with 4 bases of the junction left unmatched. The CDR3 spells CAITDRDDGYTF. For the CDR3, the DNA is TGTGCCATCACGGACAGGGACGATGGCTACACCTTC.

This clonotype was picked up many times. The chain couples TRBV18 to TRBJ1-5; TRBD1 matches 7 bases. The CDR3 has 14 residues. V was clipped by 6 bases and J by 4 bases; unmatched bases: 6. The germline V gene has CDR1 KGHSH and CDR2 LQKENI. Here the CDR3 reads CASSRTGENQPQHF. The CDR3 coding sequence is TGTGCCAGCTCTCGCACAGGGGAAAATCAGCCCCAGCATTTT.

The table lists this clonotype with a few counts. The rearrangement links TRBV20-1 to TRBJ2-7, with D possibly being TRBD2 (7 bases). The V gene lost 8 bases and the J gene lost 1 base, with 18 bases spanning the gap. Germline CDR1 is DFQATT and CDR2 is SNEGSKA (reference sequence). The CDR3 totals 14 residues. CDR3 sequence reads: CSTPEGGGSYEQYF. The CDR3 coding sequence is TGCAGTACTCCGGAGGGAGGGGGGTCCTACGAGCAGTACTTC.

This clonotype has a count of ten or more. This rearrangement joins TRBV12-3 or TRBV12-4 to TRBJ2-7; 10 bases map to TRBD2. Unmatched junction bases numbered 6, after V lost 1 base and J lost 12 bases. The CDR3 runs 13 residues. CDR3 DNA: TGTGCCAGCAGTTTAGGACTAGCGGGCGGAGGGTACTTC. It is translated as CASSLGLAGGGYF.

This rearrangement joins TRBV5-6 to TRBJ1-4; D is possibly TRBD1 (6 bases). Deletions cut 0 bases from V and 3 bases from J, with 15 bases between. CDR1 and CDR2 (germline): SGHDT, YYEEEE. The length of the CDR3 is 17 residues. Written as DNA, the CDR3 is TGTGCCAGCAGCTTGGTGGGATCAGGGGAAGCTAATGAAAAACTGTTTTTT. This encodes CASSLVGSGEANEKLFF.

This clonotype showed up many times. The chain joins TRBV6-1 to TRBJ2-3, with TRBD2 identical over 10 bases. CDR1 is MNHNS, CDR2 SASEGT, per germline. Trimming at V came to 7 bases and at J to 1 base, leaving 8 bases not matched to a gene. This CDR3 is 16 amino acids long. The chain's CDR3 is CASNFRLAGRTDTQYF. The CDR3 nucleotides read TGTGCCAGCAACTTCCGACTAGCGGGCCGCACAGATACGCAGTATTTT.

On this clonotype: Possible read error: a much larger clone is one base away. This chain connects TRBV10-2 to TRBJ1-1; a weak D match, TRBD1 (5 bases). The CDR3 consists of 13 residues. Germline V CDR1 and CDR2: WSHSY, SAAADI. The CDR3: CATSFSGNAEAFF. The CDR3 DNA reads TGTGCCACCTCCTTTTCAGGGAACGCTGAAGCTTTCTTT.

V usage is TRBV27 and J usage is TRBJ2-5, with TRBD2 as a possible D gene (6 bases). With 5 bases removed from V and 1 base from J, the gap between germline ends came to 14 bases. The CDR3 is 15 residues long. Germline assignment: CDR1 MNHEY and CDR2 SMNVEV (reference sequence). CDR3 in DNA: TGTGCCAGCAGTCCCTATAGCGGAAGCCAAGAGACCCAGTACTTC. This gives the protein CASSPYSGSQETQYF.

In its sample, this clonotype was seen many times. V usage is TRBV20-1 and J usage is TRBJ2-1; D is unclear. Trimming left V 1 base short and J 15 bases short, with 13 bases between. Germline CDR1 is DFQATT and CDR2 is SNEGSKA (reference sequence). This CDR3 is 11 amino acids long. CDR3 bases: TGCAGTGCTAGAGGGGCCCTAACCGGGTTCTTC. This codes for CSARGALTGFF.

This chain joins TRBV25-1 and TRBJ2-1; a possible D gene is TRBD1 (5 bases). Germline V CDR1 and CDR2: MGHDK, SYGVNS. V gave up 10 bases and J gave up 3 bases, with 10 bases separating them. This CDR3 contains 12 residues. CDR3 loop: CATSQVYNEQFF. The CDR3 nucleotides read TGTGCCACCTCACAGGTCTACAATGAGCAGTTCTTC.

This clonotype was picked up many times. The rearrangement joins TRBV7-6 to TRBJ1-1; D not certain. V lost 0 bases to trimming and J lost 1 base, with 6 bases between them. Germline loops: CDR1 SGHVS, CDR2 FNYEAQ. The CDR3 runs 14 residues. CDR3 in DNA: TGTGCCAGCAGCTTAGCGCCGGAGAACACTGAAGCTTTCTTT. It yields the protein CASSLAPENTEAFF.

This clonotype has at least ten counts. This chain joins TRBV20-1 and TRBJ1-5, with D perhaps TRBD1 (5 bases). The CDR3 length is 18 residues. Germline CDR1 and CDR2: DFQATT and SNEGSKA (reference sequence). The germline V and J ends were trimmed by 3 bases and 4 bases, with 25 bases remaining between them. The CDR3 loop reads CSARGGPATHAPNQPQHF. The DNA for the CDR3 is TGCAGTGCTAGGGGGGGTCCCGCTACCCATGCCCCTAATCAGCCCCAGCATTTT.

The chain has TRBV30 and TRBJ2-3, with D unclear. V lost 4 bases and J 3 bases, leaving 14 bases between the germline ends. CDR1 and CDR2 from the germline V gene are GTSNPN and SVGIG (reference sequence). The CDR3 is made up of 14 amino acids. This chain's CDR3 is CAWKPRGPTDTQYF. The CDR3 DNA sequence: TGTGCCTGGAAGCCCCGTGGACCGACAGATACGCAGTATTTT.

Details on this clonotype: Possible read error: a much larger clone is one base away. V and J are TRBV5-1 and TRBJ2-1, with D possibly TRBD1 on 7 matching bases. The CDR3 runs to 15 residues. Germline CDR1 and CDR2: SGHRS and YFSETQ. CDR3 loop: CTSQYQGDSRDEQFF. The DNA of the CDR3 is TGCACCAGCCAATATCAGGGGGACTCTAGAGATGAGCAGTTCTTC.